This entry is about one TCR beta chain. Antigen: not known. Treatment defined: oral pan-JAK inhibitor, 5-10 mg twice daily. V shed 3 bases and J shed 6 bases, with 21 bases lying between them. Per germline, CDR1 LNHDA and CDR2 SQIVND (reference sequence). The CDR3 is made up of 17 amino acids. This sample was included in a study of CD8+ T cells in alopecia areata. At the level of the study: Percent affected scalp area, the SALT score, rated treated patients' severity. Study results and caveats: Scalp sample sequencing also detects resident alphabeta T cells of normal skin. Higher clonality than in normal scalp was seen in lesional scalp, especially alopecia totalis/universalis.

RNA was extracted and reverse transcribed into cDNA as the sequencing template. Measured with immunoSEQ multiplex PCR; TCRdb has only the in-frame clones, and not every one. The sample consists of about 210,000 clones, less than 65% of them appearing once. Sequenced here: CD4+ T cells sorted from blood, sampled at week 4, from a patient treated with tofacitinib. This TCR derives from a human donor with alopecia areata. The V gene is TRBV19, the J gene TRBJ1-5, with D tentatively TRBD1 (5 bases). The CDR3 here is CASSITWQGKFSQPQHF. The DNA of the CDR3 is TGTGCCAGTAGTATCACTTGGCAGGGCAAGTTTAGTCAGCCCCAGCATTTT.